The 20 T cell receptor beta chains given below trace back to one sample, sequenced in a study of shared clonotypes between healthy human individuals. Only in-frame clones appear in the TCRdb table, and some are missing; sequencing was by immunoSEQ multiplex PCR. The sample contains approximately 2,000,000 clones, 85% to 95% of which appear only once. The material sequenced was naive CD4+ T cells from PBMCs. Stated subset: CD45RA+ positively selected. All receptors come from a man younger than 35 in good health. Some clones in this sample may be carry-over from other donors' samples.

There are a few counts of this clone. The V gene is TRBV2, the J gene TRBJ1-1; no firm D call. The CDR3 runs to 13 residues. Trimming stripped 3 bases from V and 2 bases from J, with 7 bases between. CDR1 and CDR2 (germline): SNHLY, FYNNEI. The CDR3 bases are TGTGCCAGCAGTGACGGCAGTAACACTGAAGCTTTCTTT. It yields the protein CASSDGSNTEAFF.

The CDR3 here is CASSLGGGAGYTF. In nucleotides, the CDR3 is TGTGCCAGCAGCCTAGGGGGGGGCGCGGGCTACACCTTC. The genes are TRBV2 and TRBJ1-2, with D possibly being TRBD1 (6 bases). The CDR3 extends over 13 amino acids. V gave up 6 bases and J gave up 8 bases, with 16 bases separating them. Per germline, CDR1 SNHLY and CDR2 FYNNEI.

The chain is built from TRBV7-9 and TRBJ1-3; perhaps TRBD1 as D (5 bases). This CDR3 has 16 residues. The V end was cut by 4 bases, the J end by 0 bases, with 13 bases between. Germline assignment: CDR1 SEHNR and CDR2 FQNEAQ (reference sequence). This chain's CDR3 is CASSSRWGISGNTIYF. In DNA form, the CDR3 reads TGTGCCAGCAGCTCCAGATGGGGGATCTCTGGAAACACCATATATTTT.

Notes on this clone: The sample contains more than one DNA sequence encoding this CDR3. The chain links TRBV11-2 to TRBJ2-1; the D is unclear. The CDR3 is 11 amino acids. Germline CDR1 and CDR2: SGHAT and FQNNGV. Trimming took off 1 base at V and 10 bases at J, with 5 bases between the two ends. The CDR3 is CASSLVDEQFF. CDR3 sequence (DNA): TGTGCCAGCAGCTTAGTCGACGAGCAGTTCTTC.

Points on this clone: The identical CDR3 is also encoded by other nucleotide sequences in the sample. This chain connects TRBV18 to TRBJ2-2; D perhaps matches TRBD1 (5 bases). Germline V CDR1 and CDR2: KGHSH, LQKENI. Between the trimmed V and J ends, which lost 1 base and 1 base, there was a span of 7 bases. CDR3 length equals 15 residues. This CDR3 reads CASSPRQGNTGELFF. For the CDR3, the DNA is TGTGCCAGCTCACCACGCCAGGGGAACACCGGGGAGCTGTTTTTT.

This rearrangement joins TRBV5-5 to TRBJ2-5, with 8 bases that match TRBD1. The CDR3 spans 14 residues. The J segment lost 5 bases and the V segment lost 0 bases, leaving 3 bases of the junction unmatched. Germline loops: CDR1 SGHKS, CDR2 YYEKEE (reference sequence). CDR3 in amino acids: CASSLVRGPETQYF. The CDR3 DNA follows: TGTGCCAGCAGCTTGGTCAGGGGGCCGGAGACCCAGTACTTC.

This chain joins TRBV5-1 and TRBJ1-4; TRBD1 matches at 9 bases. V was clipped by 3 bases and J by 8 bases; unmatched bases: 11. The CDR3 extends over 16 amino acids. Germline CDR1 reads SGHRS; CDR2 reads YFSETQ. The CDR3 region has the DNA TGCGCCAGCAGCTGGGGACCCGACAGGGGGAACGAAAAACTGTTTTTT. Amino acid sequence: CASSWGPDRGNEKLFF.

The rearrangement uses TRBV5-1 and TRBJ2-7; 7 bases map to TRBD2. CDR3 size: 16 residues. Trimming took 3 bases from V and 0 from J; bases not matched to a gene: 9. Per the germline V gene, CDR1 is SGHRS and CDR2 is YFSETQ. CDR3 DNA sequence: TGCGCCAGCAGCTCCGGGGCTACGGGGGGCTCCTACGAGCAGTACTTC. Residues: CASSSGATGGSYEQYF.

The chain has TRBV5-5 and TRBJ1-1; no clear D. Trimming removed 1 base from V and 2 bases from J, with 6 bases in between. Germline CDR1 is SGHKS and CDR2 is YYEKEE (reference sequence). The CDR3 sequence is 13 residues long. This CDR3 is CASSLTANTEAFF. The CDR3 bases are TGTGCCAGCAGCTTGACAGCTAACACTGAAGCTTTCTTT.

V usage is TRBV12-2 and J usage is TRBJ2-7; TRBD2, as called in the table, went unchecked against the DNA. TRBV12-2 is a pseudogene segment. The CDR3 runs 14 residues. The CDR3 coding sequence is TGTGCAAGTCGCTTAGACGCGGGAGGTTACGAGCAGTACTTC. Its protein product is CASRLDAGGYEQYF.

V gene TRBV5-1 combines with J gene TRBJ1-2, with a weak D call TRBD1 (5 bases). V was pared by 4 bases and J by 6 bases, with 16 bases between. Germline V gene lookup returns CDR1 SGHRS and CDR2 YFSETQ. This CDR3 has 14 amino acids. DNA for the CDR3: TGCGCCAGCAGCCCTCAGAGGGCGGGGGATGGCTACACCTTC. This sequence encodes CASSPQRAGDGYTF.

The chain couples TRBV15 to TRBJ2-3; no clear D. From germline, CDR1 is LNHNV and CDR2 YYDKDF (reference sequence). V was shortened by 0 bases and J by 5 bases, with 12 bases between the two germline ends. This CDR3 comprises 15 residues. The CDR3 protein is CATSRESGLGDTQYF. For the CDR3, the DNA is TGTGCCACCAGCAGAGAGTCAGGTTTGGGAGATACGCAGTATTTT. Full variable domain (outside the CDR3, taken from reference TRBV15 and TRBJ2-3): DAMVIQNPRYQVTQFGKPVTLSCSQTLNHNVMYWYQQKSSQAPKLLFHYYDKDFNNEADTPDNFQSRRPNTSFCFLDIRSPGLGDTAMYLCATSRESGLGDTQYFGPGTRLTVL.

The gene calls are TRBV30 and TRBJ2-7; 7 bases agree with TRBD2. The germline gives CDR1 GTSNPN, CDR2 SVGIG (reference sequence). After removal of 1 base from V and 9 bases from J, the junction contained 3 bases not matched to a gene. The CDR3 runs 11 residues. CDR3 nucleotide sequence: TGTGCCTGGAGTGCACCTAGCGGGCAGTACTTC. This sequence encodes CAWSAPSGQYF.

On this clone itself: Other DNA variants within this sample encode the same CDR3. Written as DNA, the CDR3 is TGCGCCAGCAGCTTGGAAGGGACCTCCAATCAGCCCCAGCATTTT. Translated: CASSLEGTSNQPQHF. The chain recombines TRBV5-1 with TRBJ1-5; D is perhaps TRBD1 (5 bases). Trimming took off 0 bases at V and 3 bases at J, with 10 bases between the two ends. From germline, CDR1 is SGHRS and CDR2 YFSETQ. The CDR3 runs 15 residues.

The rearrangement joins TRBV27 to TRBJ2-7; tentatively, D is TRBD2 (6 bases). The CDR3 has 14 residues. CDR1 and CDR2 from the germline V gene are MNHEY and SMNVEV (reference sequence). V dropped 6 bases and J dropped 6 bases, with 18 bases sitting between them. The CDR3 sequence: CASSTPRERGEQYF. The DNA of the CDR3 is TGTGCCAGCAGCACCCCCCGGGAGCGCGGCGAGCAGTACTTC.

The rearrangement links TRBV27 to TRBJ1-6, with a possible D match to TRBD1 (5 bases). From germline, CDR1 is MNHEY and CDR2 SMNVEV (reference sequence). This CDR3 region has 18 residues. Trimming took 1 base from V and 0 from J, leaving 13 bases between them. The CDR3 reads CASSLFVGGFSYNSPLHF. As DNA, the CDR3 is TGTGCCAGCAGTTTATTTGTCGGGGGTTTCTCCTATAATTCACCCCTCCACTTT.

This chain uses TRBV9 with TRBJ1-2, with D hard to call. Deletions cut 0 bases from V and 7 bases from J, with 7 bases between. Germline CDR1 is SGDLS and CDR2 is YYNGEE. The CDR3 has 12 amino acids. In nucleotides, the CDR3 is TGTGCCAGCAGCGTAGCCGAGGGTGGCTACACCTTC. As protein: CASSVAEGGYTF.

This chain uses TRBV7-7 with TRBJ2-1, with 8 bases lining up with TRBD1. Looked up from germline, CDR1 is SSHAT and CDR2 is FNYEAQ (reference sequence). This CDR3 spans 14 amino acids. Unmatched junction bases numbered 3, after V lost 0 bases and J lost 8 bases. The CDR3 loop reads CASSLAGQADEQFF. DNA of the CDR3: TGTGCCAGCAGCTTAGCGGGACAGGCGGATGAGCAGTTCTTC.

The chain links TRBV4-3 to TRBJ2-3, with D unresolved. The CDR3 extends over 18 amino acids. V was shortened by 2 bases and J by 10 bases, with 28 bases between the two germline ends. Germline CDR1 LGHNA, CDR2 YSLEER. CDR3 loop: CASSQSYGSGGWARSQYF. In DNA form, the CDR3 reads TGCGCCAGCAGCCAATCTTATGGTTCGGGTGGATGGGCCCGTTCGCAGTATTTT.

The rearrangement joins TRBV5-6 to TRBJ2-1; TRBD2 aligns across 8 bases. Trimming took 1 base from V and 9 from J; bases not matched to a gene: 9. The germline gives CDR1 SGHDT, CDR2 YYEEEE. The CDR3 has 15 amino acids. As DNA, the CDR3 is TGTGCCAGCAGCTTGTCCAGCGGGAGATGGGGTGAGCAGTTCTTC. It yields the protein CASSLSSGRWGEQFF.